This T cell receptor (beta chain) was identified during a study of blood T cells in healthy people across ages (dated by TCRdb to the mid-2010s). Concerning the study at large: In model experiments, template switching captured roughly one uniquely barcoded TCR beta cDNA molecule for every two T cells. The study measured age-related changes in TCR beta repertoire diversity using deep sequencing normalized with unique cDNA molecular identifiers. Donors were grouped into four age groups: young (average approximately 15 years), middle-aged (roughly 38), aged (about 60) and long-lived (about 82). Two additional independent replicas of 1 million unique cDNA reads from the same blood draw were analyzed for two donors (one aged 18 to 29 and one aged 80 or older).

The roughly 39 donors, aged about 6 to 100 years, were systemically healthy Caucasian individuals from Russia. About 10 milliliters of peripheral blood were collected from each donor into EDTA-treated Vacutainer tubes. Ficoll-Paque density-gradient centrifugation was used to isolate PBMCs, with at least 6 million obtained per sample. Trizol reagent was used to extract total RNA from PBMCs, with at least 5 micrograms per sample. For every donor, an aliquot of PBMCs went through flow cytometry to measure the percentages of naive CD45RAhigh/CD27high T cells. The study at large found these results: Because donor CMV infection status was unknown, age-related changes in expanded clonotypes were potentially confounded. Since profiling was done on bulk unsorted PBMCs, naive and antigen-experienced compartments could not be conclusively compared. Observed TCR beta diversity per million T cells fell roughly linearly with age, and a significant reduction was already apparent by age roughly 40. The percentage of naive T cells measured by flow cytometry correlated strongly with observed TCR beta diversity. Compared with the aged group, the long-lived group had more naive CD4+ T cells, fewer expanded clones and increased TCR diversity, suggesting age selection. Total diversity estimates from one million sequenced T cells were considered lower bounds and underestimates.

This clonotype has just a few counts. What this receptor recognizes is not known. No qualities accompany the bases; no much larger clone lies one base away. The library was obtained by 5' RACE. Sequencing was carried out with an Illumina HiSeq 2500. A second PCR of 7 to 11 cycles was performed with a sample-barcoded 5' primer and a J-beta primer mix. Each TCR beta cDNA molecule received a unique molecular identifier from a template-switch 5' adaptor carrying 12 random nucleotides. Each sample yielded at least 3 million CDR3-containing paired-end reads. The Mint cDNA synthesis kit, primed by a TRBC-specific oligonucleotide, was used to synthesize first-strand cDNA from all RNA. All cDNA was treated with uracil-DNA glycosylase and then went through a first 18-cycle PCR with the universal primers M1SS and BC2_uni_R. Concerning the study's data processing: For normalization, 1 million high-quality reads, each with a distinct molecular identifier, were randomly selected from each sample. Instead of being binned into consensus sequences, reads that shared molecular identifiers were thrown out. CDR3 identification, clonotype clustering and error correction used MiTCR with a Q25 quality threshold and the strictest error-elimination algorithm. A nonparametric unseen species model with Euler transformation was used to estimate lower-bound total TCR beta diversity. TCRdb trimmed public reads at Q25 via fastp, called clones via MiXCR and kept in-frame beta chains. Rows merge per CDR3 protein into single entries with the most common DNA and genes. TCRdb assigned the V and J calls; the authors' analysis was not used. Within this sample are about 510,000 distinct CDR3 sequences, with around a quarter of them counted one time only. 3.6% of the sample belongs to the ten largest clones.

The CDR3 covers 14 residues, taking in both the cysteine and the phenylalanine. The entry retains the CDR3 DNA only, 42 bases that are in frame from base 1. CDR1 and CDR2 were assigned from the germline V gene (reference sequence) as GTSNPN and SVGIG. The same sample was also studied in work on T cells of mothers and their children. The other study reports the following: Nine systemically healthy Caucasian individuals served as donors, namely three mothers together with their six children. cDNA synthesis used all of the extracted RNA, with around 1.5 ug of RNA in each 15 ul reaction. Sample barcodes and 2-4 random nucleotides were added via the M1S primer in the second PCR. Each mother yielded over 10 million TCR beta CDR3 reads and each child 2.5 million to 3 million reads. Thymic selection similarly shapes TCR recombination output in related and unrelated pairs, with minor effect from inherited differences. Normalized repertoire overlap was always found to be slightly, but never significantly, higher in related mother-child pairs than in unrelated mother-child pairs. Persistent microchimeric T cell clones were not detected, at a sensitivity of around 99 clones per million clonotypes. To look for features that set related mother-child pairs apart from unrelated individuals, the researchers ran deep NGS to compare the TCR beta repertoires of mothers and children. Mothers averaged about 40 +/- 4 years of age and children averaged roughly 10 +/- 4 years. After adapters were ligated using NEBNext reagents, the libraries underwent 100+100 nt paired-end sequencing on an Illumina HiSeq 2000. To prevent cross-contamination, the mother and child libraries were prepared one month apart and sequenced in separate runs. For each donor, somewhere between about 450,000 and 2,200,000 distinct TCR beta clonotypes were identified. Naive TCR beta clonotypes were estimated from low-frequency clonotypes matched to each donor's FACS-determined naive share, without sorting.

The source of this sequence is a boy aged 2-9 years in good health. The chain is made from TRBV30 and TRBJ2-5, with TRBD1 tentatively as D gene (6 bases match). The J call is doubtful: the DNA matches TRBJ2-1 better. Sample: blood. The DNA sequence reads TGTGCCTGGAGTGTACCCTACAGGGCACATGAGCAGTTCTTC. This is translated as CAWSVPYRAHEQFF.